This T cell receptor (beta chain) emerged from a study of STAT3 mutations in large granular lymphocyte leukemia (dated by TCRdb to between 2018 and 2021). Regarding the study in general: About half of the T-LGLL patients who underwent longitudinal sequencing carried canonical activating STAT3 mutations. Patients with T-cell large granular lymphocyte leukemia underwent serial deep sequencing of TCRbeta CDR3 and STAT3 to reconstruct clonal hierarchy and dynamics. As controls, the study also included longitudinal sequencing of a couple of patients with natural killer LGL leukemia. From an initial cohort of a few hundred LGL patients, 15 to 20 representative T-LGLL cases were selected for longitudinal TCRbeta and STAT3 sequencing. Patients were sequenced at 4 time points on average, with the number of samplings per patient ranging from 2 to 8. More than half of T-LGLL patients received one or more immunosuppressive therapy regimens, with hematologic response in roughly 40% of those treated.

CDR1 is given as LNHNV and CDR2 as YYDKDF, both from the germline V gene (reference sequence). Its CDR3 holds 19 amino acids, cysteine through phenylalanine. This entry keeps only the CDR3 DNA: 57 bases, framed from base 1. The trim is 5 bases for V and 0 bases for J, with a gap of 20 bases between the germline ends. DNA was extracted from blood mononuclear cells, and the same DNA was used for both TCR and STAT3 sequencing. TCRbeta libraries were sequenced on an Illumina MiSeq, and an average of around 44,000 productive templates per sample was obtained. TCRbeta CDR3 libraries were generated with the immunoSEQ assay using multiplex PCR amplification. The study's own analysis went as follows. Following a previously defined approach, repertoire diversity was calculated, and values close to 0 point to extremely monoclonal samples. Here the immuneACCESS table is served through TCRdb, limited to in-frame sequences with V and J called. Missing clones are a known gap in these copies; in checked studies unresolved V genes cover under half, and the rest lacks a known reason. That table is the source of V, J and clone size, and D and trimming were worked out from the DNA. For this sample the table gives over 10,000 clones, of which 70% to 80% were detected only once. Roughly 50% of the sample goes to the ten largest clones.

Points the paper makes about the study in general: The linking of therapy response to changes in TCR clonal burden was complicated by variable intervals between samplings and differing treatment regimens. Because no samples were available when a clone first appeared, clonal expansion was inferred from samplings taken at other points. Every T-LGLL patient showed at least one immunodominant TCRbeta clonotype, and about half showed multiple immunodominant subclonotypes. TCR clonotype switching after therapy was observed in about 35% of the 18 patients, and all newly emerging clones were found to be STAT3 wild type. Several patients had a dominant TCR clone burden greater than the STAT3 mutant burden, which suggests that the STAT3 mutation arose secondarily within a clone that had already expanded. Since codominant clonotypes persisted in some patients, a small but highly pathogenic clone may have gone undetected.

Details on this clone: Its antigen remains undetermined. No much larger clone is present one base from it, and per-base qualities are unavailable.

The V gene is TRBV15 and the J gene is TRBJ2-6; D gene: possibly TRBD1, on 6 matching bases. The sample consisted of peripheral blood mononuclear cells. The TCR originated in a man aged 55 to 69 with T-cell large granular lymphocyte leukemia. Some clones in this sample may be carry-over from other donors' samples. The age is the age at diagnosis. The nucleotide sequence reads TGTGCCACCAGCTTCGATTCCTGGGACATCCCCTCTGGGGCCAACGTCCTGACTTTC. This yields the protein CATSFDSWDIPSGANVLTF.